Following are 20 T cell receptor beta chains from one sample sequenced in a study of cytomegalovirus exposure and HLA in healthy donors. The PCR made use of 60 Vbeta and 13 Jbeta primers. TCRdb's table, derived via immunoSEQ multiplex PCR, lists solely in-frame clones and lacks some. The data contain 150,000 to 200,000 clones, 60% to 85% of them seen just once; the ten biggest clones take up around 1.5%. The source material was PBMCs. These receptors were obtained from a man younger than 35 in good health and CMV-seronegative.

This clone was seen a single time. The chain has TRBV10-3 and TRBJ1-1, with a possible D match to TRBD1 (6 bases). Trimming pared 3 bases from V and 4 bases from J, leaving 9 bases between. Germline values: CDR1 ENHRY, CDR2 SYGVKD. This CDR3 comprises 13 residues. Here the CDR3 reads CAISDQQGTEAFF. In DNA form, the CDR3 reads TGTGCCATCAGTGATCAACAGGGCACTGAAGCTTTCTTT.

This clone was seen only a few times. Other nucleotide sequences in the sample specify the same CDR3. Here the CDR3 reads CASRFTSGSYNEQFF. Here the CDR3 DNA reads TGTGCCAGCAGGTTCACTAGCGGATCCTACAATGAGCAGTTCTTC. The V and J genes are TRBV6-5 and TRBJ2-1; 8 bases are shared with TRBD2. The CDR3 consists of 15 residues. CDR1 and CDR2 from the germline V gene are MNHEY and SVGAGI. The J segment lost 1 base and the V segment lost 6 bases, leaving 5 bases of the junction unmatched.

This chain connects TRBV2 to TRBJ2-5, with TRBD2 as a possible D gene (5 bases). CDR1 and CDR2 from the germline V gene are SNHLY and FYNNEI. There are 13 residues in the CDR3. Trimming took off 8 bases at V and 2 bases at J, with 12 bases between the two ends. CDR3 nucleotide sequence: TGTGCCAGCTGGCGGACTGATCAAGAGACCCAGTACTTC. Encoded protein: CASWRTDQETQYF.

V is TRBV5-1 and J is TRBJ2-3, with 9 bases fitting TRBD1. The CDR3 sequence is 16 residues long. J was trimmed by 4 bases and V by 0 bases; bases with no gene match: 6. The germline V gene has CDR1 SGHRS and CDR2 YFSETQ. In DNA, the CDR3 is TGCGCCAGCAGCTTGGGTACCGGGACAGGGTCAGATACGCAGTATTTT. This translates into CASSLGTGTGSDTQYF. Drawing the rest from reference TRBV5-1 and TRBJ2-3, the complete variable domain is KAGVTQTPRYLIKTRGQQVTLSCSPISGHRSVSWYQQTPGQGLQFLFEYFSETQRNKGNFPGRFSGRQFSNSRSEMNVSTLELGDSALYLCASSLGTGTGSDTQYFGPGTRLTVL.

CDR3 sequence (DNA): TGTGCCAGCTCACCAAAGGACAGGGGGGAATATGGCTACACCTTC. It encodes CASSPKDRGEYGYTF. V gene TRBV18 combines with J gene TRBJ1-2; 10 bases align to TRBD1. J lost 5 bases, V lost 2 bases, and 5 bases had no gene match. The CDR3 sequence is 15 residues long. Germline V lookup: CDR1 KGHSH, CDR2 LQKENI.

The CDR3 region has the DNA TGTGCCAGTAGTATAGGACAGCGTTATCAGCCCCAGCATTTT. Translated: CASSIGQRYQPQHF. This chain uses TRBV19 with TRBJ1-5, with TRBD1 as a possible D gene (5 bases). CDR1 and CDR2 from the germline V gene are LNHDA and SQIVND (reference sequence). CDR3 length equals 14 residues. V lost 1 base to trimming and J lost 5 bases, with 9 bases between them.

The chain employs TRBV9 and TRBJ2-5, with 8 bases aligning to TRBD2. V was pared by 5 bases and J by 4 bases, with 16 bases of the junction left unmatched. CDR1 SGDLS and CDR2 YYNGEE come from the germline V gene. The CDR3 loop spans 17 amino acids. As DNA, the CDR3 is TGTGCCAGCAGATTTAGGGGGGCGGGGGGACCCCCAGAGACCCAGTACTTC. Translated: CASRFRGAGGPPETQYF.

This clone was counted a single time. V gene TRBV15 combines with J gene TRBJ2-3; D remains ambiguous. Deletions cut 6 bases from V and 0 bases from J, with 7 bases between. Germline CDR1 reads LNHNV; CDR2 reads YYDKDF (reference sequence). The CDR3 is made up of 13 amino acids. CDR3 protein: CATRAPSTDTQYF. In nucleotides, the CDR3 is TGTGCCACCAGGGCACCGAGCACAGATACGCAGTATTTT.

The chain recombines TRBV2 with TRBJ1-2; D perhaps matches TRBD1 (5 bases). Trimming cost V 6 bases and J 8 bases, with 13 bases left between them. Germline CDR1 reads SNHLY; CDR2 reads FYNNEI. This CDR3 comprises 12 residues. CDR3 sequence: CASRLQVEGYTF. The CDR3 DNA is TGTGCCAGCAGACTACAGGTGGAGGGCTACACCTTC.

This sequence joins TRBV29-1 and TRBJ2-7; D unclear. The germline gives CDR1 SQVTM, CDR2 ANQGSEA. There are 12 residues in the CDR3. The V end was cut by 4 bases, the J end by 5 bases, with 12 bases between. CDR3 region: CSVVGRLDEQYF. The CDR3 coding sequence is TGCAGCGTTGTGGGCAGGTTGGACGAGCAGTACTTC.

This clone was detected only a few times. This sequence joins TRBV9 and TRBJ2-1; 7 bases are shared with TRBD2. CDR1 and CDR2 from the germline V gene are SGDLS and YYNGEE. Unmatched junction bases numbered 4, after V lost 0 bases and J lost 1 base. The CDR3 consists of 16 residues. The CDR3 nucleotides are TGTGCCAGCAGCGTAGCCGTGGGAGGGTCCTACAATGAGCAGTTCTTC. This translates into CASSVAVGGSYNEQFF. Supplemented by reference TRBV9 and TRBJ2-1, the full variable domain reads DSGVTQTPKHLITATGQRVTLRCSPRSGDLSVYWYQQSLDQGLQFLIQYYNGEERAKGNILERFSAQQFPDLHSELNLSSLELGDSALYFCASSVAVGGSYNEQFFGPGTRLTVL.

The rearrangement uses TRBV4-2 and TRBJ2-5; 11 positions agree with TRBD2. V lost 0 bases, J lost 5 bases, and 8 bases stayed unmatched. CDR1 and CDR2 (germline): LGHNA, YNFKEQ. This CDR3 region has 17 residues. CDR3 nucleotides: TGTGCCAGCAGCCAAGAGATTCTAGCGGGGGGACGGGAGACCCAGTACTTC. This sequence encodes CASSQEILAGGRETQYF.

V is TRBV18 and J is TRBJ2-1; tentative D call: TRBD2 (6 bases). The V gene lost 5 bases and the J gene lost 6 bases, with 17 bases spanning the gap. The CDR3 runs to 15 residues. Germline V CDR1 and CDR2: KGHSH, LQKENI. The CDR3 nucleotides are TGTGCCAGCTCAGCGATGTGGGGAGGTGGCAATGAGCAGTTCTTC. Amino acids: CASSAMWGGGNEQFF.

DNA for the CDR3: TGTGCCAGCAGTTACCTAGCGGTGTCGAACACCGGGGAGCTGTTTTTT. Residues: CASSYLAVSNTGELFF. V is TRBV6-5 and J is TRBJ2-2, with TRBD2 matching 7 bases. J gave up 0 bases and V 2 bases, and 3 bases lay outside the gene matches. The CDR3 covers 16 residues. Germline V gives CDR1 MNHEY, CDR2 SVGAGI.

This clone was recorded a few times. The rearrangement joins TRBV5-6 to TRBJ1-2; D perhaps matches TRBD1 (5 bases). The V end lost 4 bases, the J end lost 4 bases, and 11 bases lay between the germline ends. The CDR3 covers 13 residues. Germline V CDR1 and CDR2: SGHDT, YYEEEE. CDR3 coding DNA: TGTGCCAGCAGCCCGACAGCTTTCTATGGCTACACCTTC. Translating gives CASSPTAFYGYTF.

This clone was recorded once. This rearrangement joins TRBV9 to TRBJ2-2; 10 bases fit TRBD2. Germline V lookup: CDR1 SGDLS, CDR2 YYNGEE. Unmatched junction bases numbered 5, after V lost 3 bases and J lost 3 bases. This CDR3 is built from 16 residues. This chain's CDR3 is CASSGGLARDTGELFF. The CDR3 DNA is TGTGCCAGCAGCGGGGGACTAGCGCGAGACACCGGGGAGCTGTTTTTT.

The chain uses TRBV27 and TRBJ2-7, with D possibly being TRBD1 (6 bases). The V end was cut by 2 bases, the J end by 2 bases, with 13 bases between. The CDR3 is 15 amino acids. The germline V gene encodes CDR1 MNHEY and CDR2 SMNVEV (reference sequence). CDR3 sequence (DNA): TGTGCCAGCAGTTTAAGGCGTCAGGGGCCCTACGAGCAGTACTTC. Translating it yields CASSLRRQGPYEQYF.

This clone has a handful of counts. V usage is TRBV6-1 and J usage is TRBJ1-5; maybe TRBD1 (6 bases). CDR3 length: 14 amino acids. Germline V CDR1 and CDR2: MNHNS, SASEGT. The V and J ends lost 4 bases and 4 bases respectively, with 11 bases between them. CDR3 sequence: CASSGGQSNQPQHF. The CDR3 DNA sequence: TGTGCCAGCAGTGGTGGACAGAGTAATCAGCCCCAGCATTTT.

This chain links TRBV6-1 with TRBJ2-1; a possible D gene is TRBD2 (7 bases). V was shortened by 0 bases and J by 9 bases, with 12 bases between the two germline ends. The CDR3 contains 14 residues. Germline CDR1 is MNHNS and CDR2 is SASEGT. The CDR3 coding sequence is TGTGCCAGCAGTGAAGCAGGGGGGGGGCTTGAGCAGTTCTTC. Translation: CASSEAGGGLEQFF.

CDR3 sequence: CASSLDSFDTGELFF. The CDR3 DNA sequence: TGTGCCAGCAGCCTCGACAGCTTCGACACCGGGGAGCTGTTTTTT. The chain has TRBV11-2 and TRBJ2-2, with D tentatively TRBD1 (5 bases). Germline CDR1 and CDR2: SGHAT and FQNNGV. CDR3 length equals 15 residues. Trimming removed 5 bases at V and 3 bases at J, with 13 bases between.